This TCR beta chain originates from a study of CD8 T cells in ankylosing spondylitis. With respect to this clonotype: Its target is unknown.

Study findings and constraints: From matched ankylosing spondylitis synovial fluid, disease-linked clones were reportedly recovered at significantly enriched levels. There was a TCR beta motif, made of several highly homologous variants, that appeared characteristic of ankylosing spondylitis blood.

The germline CDR1 and CDR2 sequences are SQVTM and ANQGSEA. The CDR3 runs to 11 residues. J gave up 8 bases and V 6 bases, and 6 bases lay outside the gene matches. TCRdb reanalysed the 5' RACE reads using MiXCR and keeps one entry per CDR3 protein. The table lists 500,000 to 550,000 distinct CDR3 sequences, roughly 13% of them singletons. The chain joins TRBV29-1 to TRBJ1-2; 7 bases agree with TRBD1. The clonotype comes from a male donor with ankylosing spondylitis. The sequenced material came from blood, either unsorted or a sorted T cell fraction (not recorded which). CDR3 region: CSVGETGGYTF. The CDR3 DNA reads as TGCAGCGTCGGAGAGACAGGGGGCTACACCTTC.